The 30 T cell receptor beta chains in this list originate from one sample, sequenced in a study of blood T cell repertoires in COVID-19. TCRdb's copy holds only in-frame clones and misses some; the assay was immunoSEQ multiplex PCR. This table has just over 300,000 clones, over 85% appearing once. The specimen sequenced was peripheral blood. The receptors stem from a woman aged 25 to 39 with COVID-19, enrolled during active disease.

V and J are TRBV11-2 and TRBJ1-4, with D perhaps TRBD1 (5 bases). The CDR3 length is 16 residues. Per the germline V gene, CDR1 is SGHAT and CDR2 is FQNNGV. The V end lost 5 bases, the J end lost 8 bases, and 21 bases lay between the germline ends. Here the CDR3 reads CASSPPGQGGREKLFF. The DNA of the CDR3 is TGTGCCAGCAGCCCGCCGGGTCAGGGCGGTCGGGAAAAACTGTTTTTT.

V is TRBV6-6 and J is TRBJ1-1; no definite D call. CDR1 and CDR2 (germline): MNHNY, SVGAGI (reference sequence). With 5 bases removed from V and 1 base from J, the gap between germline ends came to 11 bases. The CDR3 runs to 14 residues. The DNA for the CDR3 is TGTGCCAGCAGTACCCGACAACCGAACACTGAAGCTTTCTTT. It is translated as CASSTRQPNTEAFF.

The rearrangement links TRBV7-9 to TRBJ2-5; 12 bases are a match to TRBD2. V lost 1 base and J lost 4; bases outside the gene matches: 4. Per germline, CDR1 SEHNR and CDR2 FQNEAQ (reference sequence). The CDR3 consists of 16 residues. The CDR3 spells CASSLGLAGGRETQYF. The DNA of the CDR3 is TGTGCCAGCAGCTTAGGGCTAGCGGGGGGGCGAGAGACCCAGTACTTC.

CDR3 in DNA: TGTGCCAGCAGTTACAGGTACGGGACTGAAGCTTTCTTT. It translates to CASSYRYGTEAFF. The chain employs TRBV6-2 or TRBV6-3 and TRBJ1-1; D is unclear. CDR3 size: 13 residues. CDR1 MNHEY and CDR2 SVGEGT come from the germline V gene. Trimming stripped 2 bases from V and 5 bases from J, with 9 bases between.

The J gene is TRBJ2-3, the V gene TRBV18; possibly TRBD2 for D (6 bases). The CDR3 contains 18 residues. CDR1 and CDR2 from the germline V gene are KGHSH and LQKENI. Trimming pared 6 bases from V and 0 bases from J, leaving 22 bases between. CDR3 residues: CASSNRSTGGLSTDTQYF. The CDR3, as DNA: TGTGCCAGCTCCAACAGATCGACGGGCGGACTAAGCACAGATACGCAGTATTTT.

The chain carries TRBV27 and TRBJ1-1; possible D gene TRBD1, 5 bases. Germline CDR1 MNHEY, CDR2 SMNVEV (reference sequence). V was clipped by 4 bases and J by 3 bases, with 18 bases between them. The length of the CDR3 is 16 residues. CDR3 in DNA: TGTGCCAGCAGTTCCCTTTTTGGGTCGGGGGACACTGAAGCTTTCTTT. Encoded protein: CASSSLFGSGDTEAFF.

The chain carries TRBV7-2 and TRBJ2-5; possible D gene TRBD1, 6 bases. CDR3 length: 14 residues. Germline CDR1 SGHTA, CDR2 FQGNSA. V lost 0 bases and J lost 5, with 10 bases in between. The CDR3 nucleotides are TGTGCCAGCAGCTTAGCCAGGGGCTTGGAGACCCAGTACTTC. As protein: CASSLARGLETQYF.

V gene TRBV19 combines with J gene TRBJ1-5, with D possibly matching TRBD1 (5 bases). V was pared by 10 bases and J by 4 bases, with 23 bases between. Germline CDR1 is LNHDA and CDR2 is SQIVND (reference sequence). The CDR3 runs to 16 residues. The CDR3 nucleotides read TGTGCCACTCGGGGGACTCTCGGATATAGTAATCAGCCCCAGCATTTT. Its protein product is CATRGTLGYSNQPQHF.

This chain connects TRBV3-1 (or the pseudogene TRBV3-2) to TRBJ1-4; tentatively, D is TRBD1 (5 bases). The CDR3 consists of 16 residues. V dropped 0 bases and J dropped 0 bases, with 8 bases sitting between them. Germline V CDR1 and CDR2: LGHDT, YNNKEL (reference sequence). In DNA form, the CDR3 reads TGTGCCAGCAGCCAAGATTCGACAGCAACTAATGAAAAACTGTTTTTT. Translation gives CASSQDSTATNEKLFF.

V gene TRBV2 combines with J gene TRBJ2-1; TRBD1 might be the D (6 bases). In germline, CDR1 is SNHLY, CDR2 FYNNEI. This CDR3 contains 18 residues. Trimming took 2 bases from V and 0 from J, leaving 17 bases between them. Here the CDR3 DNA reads TGTGCCAGCAGTGAAAGGGGGAGCGAGCTAAACTCCTACAATGAGCAGTTCTTC. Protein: CASSERGSELNSYNEQFF.

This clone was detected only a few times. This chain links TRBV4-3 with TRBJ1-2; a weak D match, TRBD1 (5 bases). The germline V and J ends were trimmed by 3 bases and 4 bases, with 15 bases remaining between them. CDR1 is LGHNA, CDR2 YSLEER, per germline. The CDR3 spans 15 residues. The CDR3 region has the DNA TGCGCCAGCAGCCAGGAGCTAACAGGCTCCTATGGCTACACCTTC. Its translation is CASSQELTGSYGYTF.

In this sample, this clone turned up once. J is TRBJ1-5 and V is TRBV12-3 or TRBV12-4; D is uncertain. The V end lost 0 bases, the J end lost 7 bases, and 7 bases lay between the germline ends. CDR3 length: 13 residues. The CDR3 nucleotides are TGTGCCAGCAGTTTAGCAACAATACAGCCCCAGCATTTT. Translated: CASSLATIQPQHF.

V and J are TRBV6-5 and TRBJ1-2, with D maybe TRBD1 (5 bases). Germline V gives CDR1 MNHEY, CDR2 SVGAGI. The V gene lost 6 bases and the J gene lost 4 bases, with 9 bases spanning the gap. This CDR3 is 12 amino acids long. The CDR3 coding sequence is TGTGCCAGCAGCAGGGATTTCTATGGCTACACCTTC. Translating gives CASSRDFYGYTF.

The CDR3 sequence is CASSEETGGGGNSPLHF. The CDR3 DNA reads as TGTGCCAGCAGTGAAGAGACAGGGGGCGGGGGTAATTCACCCCTCCACTTT. This sequence joins TRBV6-1 and TRBJ1-6; TRBD1 agrees at 10 bases. CDR3 length: 17 amino acids. Germline CDR1 reads MNHNS; CDR2 reads SASEGT. V lost 1 base, J lost 6 bases, and 6 bases stayed unmatched.

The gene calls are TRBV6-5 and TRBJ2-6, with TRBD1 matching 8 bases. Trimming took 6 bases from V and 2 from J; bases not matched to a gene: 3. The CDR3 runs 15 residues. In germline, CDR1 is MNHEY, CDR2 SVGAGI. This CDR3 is CASSQGATGANVLTF. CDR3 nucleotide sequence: TGTGCCAGCAGCCAGGGGGCAACTGGGGCCAACGTCCTGACTTTC.

The DNA of the CDR3 is TGTGCCAGCTCGACAGCTTTAAACTACGAGCAGTACTTC. This codes for CASSTALNYEQYF. The V and J genes are TRBV7-9 and TRBJ2-7; TRBD1 is a possible D gene (5 bases). Germline values: CDR1 SEHNR, CDR2 FQNEAQ (reference sequence). Trimming stripped 8 bases from V and 3 bases from J, with 14 bases between. This CDR3 comprises 13 residues.

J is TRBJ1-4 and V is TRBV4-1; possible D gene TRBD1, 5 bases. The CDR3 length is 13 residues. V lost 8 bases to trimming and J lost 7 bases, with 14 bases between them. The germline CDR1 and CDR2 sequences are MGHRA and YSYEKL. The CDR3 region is CASGPGITEKLFF. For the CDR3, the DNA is TGCGCCAGCGGACCAGGGATTACTGAAAAACTGTTTTTT.

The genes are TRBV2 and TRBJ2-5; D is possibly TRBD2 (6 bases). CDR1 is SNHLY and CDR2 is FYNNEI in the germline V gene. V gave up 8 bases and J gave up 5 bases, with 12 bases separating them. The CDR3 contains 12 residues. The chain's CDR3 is CASGRGRETQYF. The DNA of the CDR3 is TGTGCCAGCGGCCGGGGGAGGGAGACCCAGTACTTC.

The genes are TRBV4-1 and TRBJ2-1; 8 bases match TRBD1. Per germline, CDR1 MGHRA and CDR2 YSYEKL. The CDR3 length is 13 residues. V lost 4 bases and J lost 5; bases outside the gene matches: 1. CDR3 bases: TGCGCCAGCAGCCTGGGACAGGACAATGAGCAGTTCTTC. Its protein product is CASSLGQDNEQFF.

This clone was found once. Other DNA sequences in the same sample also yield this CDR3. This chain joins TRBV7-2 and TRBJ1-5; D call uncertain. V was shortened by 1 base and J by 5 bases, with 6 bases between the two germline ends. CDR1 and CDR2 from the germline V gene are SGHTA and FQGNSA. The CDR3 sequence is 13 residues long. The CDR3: CASSLGPDQPQHF. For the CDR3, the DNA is TGTGCCAGCAGCTTAGGGCCCGATCAGCCCCAGCATTTT.

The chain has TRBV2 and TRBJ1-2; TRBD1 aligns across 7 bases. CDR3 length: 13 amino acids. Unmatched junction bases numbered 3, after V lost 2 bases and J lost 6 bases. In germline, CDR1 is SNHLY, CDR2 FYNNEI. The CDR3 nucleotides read TGTGCCAGCAGTGAAACACAGGGGAATGGCTACACCTTC. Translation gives CASSETQGNGYTF.

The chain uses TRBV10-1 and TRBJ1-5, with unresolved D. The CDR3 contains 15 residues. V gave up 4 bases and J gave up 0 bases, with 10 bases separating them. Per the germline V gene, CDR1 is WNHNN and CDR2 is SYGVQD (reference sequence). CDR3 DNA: TGCGCCAGCAGTGCATCAACTATTAGCAATCAGCCCCAGCATTTT. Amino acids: CASSASTISNQPQHF.

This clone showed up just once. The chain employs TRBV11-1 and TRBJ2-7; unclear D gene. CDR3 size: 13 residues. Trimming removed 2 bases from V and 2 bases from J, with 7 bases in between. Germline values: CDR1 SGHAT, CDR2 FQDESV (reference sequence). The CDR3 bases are TGTGCCAGCAGCTTACAACAGCCCTACGAGCAGTACTTC. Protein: CASSLQQPYEQYF. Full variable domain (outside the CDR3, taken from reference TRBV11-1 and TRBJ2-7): EAEVAQSPRYKITEKSQAVAFWCDPISGHATLYWYRQILGQGPELLVQFQDESVVDDSQLPKDRFSAERLKGVDSTLKIQPAELGDSAMYLCASSLQQPYEQYFGPGTRLTVT.

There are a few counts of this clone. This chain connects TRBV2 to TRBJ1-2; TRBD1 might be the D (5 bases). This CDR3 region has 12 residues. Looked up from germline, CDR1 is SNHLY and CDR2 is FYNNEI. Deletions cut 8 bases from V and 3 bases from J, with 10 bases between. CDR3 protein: CASGPGYYGYTF. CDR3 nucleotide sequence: TGTGCCAGCGGGCCAGGGTACTATGGCTACACCTTC.

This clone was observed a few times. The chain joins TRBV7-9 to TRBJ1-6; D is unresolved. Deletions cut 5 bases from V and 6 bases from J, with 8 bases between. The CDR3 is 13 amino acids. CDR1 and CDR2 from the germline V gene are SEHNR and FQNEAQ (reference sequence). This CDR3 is CASSVGVNSPLHF. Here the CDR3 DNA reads TGTGCCAGCAGCGTAGGAGTTAATTCACCCCTCCACTTT.

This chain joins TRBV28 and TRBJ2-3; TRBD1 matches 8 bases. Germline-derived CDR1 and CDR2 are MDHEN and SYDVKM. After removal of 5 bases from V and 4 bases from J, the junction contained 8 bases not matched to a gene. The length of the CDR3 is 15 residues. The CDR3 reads CASSQWDRMADTQYF. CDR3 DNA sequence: TGTGCCAGCAGTCAATGGGACAGGATGGCAGATACGCAGTATTTT.

The CDR3 reads CASSLTGKSYEQYV. The CDR3 region has the DNA TGTGCCAGCAGCTTGACAGGGAAGAGTTACGAGCAGTACGTC. The chain links TRBV5-6 to TRBJ2-7; a weak D match, TRBD1 (6 bases). Germline CDR1 reads SGHDT; CDR2 reads YYEEEE. The CDR3 consists of 14 residues. V was cut by 1 base and J by 4 bases, with 12 bases left in between.

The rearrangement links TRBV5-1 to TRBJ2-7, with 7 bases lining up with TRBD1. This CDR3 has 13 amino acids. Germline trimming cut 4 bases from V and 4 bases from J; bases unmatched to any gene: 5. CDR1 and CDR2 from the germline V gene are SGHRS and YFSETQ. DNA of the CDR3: TGCGCCAGCAGCATCGGACAGGCGTACGAGCAGTACTTC. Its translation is CASSIGQAYEQYF.

CDR3 DNA: TGTGCCAGCAGTTACTCGTTACGCGGCGGGTACACTGAAGCTTTCTTT. Amino acids: CASSYSLRGGYTEAFF. The chain combines TRBV6-2 or TRBV6-3 with TRBJ1-1; D remains unclear. With 0 bases removed from V and 3 bases from J, the gap between germline ends came to 14 bases. CDR3 length: 16 residues. Germline assignment: CDR1 MNHEY and CDR2 SVGEGT.

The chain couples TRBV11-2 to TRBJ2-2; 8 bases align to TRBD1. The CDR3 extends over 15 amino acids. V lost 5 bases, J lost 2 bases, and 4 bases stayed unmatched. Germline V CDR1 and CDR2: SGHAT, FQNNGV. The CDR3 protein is CASSEGQDNTGELFF. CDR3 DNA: TGTGCCAGCAGCGAGGGACAGGACAACACCGGGGAGCTGTTTTTT.